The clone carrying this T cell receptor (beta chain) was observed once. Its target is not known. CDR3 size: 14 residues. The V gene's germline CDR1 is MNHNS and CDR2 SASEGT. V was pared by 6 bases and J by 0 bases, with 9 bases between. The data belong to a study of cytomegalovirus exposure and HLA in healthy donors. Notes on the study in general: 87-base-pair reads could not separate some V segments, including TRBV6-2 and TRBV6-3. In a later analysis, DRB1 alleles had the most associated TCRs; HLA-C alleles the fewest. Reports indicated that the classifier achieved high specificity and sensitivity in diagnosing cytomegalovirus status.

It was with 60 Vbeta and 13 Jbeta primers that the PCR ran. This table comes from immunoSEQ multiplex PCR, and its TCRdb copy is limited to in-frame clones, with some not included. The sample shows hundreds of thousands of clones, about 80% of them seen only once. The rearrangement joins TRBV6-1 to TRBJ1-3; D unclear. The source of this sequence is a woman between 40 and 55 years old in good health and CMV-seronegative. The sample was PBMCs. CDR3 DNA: TGTGCCAGCAGCTACAGTGACTCTGGAAACACCATATATTTT. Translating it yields CASSYSDSGNTIYF.